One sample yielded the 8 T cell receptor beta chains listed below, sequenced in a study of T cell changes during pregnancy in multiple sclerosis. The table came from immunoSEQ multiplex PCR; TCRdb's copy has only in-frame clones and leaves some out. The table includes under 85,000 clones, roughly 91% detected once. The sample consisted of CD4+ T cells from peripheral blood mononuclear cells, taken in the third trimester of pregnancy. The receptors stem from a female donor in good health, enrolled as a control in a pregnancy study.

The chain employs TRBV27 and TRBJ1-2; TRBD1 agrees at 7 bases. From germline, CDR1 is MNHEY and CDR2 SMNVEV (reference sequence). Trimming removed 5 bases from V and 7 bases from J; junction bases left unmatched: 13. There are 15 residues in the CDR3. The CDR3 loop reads CASSLNRRQGGGYTF. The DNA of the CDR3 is TGTGCCAGCAGTCTGAACCGGCGACAGGGTGGTGGCTACACCTTC.

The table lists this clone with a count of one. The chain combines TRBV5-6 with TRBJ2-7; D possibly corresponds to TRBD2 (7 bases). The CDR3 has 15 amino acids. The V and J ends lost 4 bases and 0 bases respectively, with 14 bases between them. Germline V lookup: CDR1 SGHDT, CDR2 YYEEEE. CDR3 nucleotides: TGTGCCAGCAGCCCTATAGGGGGGGGCTCCTACGAGCAGTACTTC. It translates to CASSPIGGGSYEQYF.

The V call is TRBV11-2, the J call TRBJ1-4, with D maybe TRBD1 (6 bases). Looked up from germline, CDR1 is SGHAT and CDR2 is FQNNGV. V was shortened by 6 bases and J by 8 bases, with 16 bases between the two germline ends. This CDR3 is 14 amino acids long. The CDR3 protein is CASSSTGVQEKLFF. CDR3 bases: TGTGCCAGCAGTTCGACAGGAGTACAGGAAAAACTGTTTTTT. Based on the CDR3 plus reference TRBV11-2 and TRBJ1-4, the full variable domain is EAGVAQSPRYKIIEKRQSVAFWCNPISGHATLYWYQQILGQGPKLLIQFQNNGVVDDSQLPKDRFSAERLKGVDSTLKIQPAKLEDSAVYLCASSSTGVQEKLFFGSGTQLSVL.

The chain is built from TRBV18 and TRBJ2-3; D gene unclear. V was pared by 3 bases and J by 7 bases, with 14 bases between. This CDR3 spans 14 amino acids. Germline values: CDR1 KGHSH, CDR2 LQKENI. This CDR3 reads CASSPRASVNTQYF. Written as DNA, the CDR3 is TGTGCCAGCTCACCTCGTGCCTCGGTGAATACGCAGTATTTT.

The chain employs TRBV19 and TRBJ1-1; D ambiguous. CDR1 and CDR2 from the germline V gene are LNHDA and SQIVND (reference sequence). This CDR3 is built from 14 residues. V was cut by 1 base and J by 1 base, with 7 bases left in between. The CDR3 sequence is CASSIVSGNTEAFF. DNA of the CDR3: TGTGCCAGTAGTATAGTCTCGGGGAACACTGAAGCTTTCTTT.

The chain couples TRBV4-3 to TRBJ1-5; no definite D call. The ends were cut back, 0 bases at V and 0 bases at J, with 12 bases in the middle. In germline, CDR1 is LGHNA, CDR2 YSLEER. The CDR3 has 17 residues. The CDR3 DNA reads TGCGCCAGCAGCCAAGAGTTGACGGGGTATAGCAATCAGCCCCAGCATTTT. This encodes CASSQELTGYSNQPQHF.

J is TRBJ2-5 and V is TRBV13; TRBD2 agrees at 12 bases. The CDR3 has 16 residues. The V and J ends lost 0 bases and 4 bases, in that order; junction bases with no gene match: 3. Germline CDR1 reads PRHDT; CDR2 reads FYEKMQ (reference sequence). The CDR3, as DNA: TGTGCCAGCAGCTTAGGGGCTAGCGGGGGGGCAGAGACCCAGTACTTC. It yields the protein CASSLGASGGAETQYF.

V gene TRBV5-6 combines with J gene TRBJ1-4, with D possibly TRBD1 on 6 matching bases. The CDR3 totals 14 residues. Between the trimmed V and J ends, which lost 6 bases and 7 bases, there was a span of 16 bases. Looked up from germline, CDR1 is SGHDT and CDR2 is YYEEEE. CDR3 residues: CASTPGHSGEKLFF. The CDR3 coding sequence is TGTGCCAGCACCCCGGGACATTCGGGTGAAAAACTGTTTTTT.